Each of the 9 T cell receptor beta chains below was sequenced from the same sample in a study of metastatic and nonmetastatic thyroid tumors (dated by TCRdb to the early 2020s). Libraries were made using PCR. Sequencer: Illumina HiSeq 4000. The public reads were reanalyzed by TCRdb: fastp trimming at Q25, MiXCR alignment, in-frame beta chains only. Present in this sample are about 85,000 clones, 8.6% of which were seen just once. The ten largest clones represent roughly 9% of the sample. Before undergoing thyroid surgery, none of the patients had been given any kind of treatment. The sample taken for sequencing was blood. Receptors were obtained from a female donor with papillary thyroid cancer or a benign thyroid nodule (not recorded which). Some clones in this sample may be carry-over from other donors' samples.

This clone came up many times. The chain recombines TRBV2 with TRBJ2-5; tentatively, D is TRBD2 (7 bases). Germline-derived CDR1 and CDR2 are SNHLY and FYNNEI. The V end was cut by 3 bases, the J end by 5 bases, with 16 bases between. The CDR3 covers 15 residues. CDR3 coding DNA: TGTGCCAGCAGTGATTTGGCGGGGAGGGGGGAGACCCAGTACTTC. This sequence encodes CASSDLAGRGETQYF. Using reference TRBV2 and TRBJ2-5 for the parts outside the CDR3, the full variable domain is EPEVTQTPSHQVTQMGQEVILRCVPISNHLYFYWYRQILGQKVEFLVSFYNNEISEKSEIFDDQFSVERPDGSNFTLKIRSTKLEDSAMYFCASSDLAGRGETQYFGPGTRLLVL.

This clone was counted many times. The CDR3 spells CASSERTGWSEAFF. The CDR3 region has the DNA TGTGCCAGTAGCGAAAGGACAGGGTGGTCTGAAGCTTTCTTT. The V gene is TRBV19, the J gene TRBJ1-1, with TRBD1 identical over 8 bases. V lost 6 bases to trimming and J lost 6 bases; unmatched junction nucleotides: 9. CDR1 is LNHDA, CDR2 SQIVND, per germline (reference sequence). The CDR3 runs 14 residues.

This clone was recorded at least ten times. V gene TRBV3-1 combines with J gene TRBJ1-3; TRBD1 aligns across 7 bases. The V segment lost 3 bases and the J segment 0 bases; nucleotides outside the gene matches: 2. CDR1 is LGHDT and CDR2 is YNNKEL in the germline V gene (reference sequence). The CDR3 runs to 15 residues. The CDR3 DNA sequence: TGTGCCAGCAGCCAGGGACAGCCCTCTGGAAACACCATATATTTT. Translation gives CASSQGQPSGNTIYF. The whole variable domain, filled in from reference TRBV3-1 and TRBJ1-3, reads DTAVSQTPKYLVTQMGNDKSIKCEQNLGHDTMYWYKQDSKKFLKIMFSYNNKELIINETVPNRFSPKSPDKAHLNLHINSLELGDSAVYFCASSQGQPSGNTIYFGEGSWLTVV.

The genes are TRBV5-1 and TRBJ2-2; D not resolved. The CDR3 contains 12 residues. Trimming stripped 5 bases from V and 6 bases from J, with 8 bases between. Germline loops: CDR1 SGHRS, CDR2 YFSETQ. CDR3 sequence (DNA): TGCGCCAGCAGGTCTACGCCCGGGGAGCTGTTTTTT. Protein sequence: CASRSTPGELFF.

This clone was observed at least ten times. CDR3 bases: TGTGCCAGCAGCCAGGCTGGAAACACCATATATTTT. It yields the protein CASSQAGNTIYF. This sequence joins TRBV3-1 and TRBJ1-3; D unresolved. The V end was cut by 3 bases, the J end by 2 bases, with 2 bases between. CDR1 LGHDT and CDR2 YNNKEL come from the germline V gene (reference sequence). CDR3 size: 12 residues.

In its sample, this clone was seen many times. V and J are TRBV2 and TRBJ2-7; D might be TRBD1 or TRBD2, each matching 5 bases. V lost 7 bases, J lost 4 bases, and 17 bases lay in between. Germline V gene lookup returns CDR1 SNHLY and CDR2 FYNNEI. This CDR3 is 14 amino acids long. CDR3 coding DNA: TGTGCCAGCACCGAAAGGAGGTCAGGGTACGAGCAGTACTTC. It specifies CASTERRSGYEQYF.

This clone has ten or more counts. The J gene is TRBJ1-3, the V gene TRBV5-4, with D hard to call. The V and J ends lost 1 base and 4 bases respectively, with 3 bases between them. Germline V gene data show CDR1 as SGHNT and CDR2 as YYREEE (reference sequence). The CDR3 loop spans 12 amino acids. CDR3 residues: CASSLTGNTIYF. The CDR3 coding sequence is TGTGCCAGCAGCTTGACAGGAAACACCATATATTTT.

This clone was detected only a few times. The chain joins TRBV7-9 to TRBJ2-5; 7 bases are a match to TRBD2. V shed 5 bases, J shed 2 bases, and the junction held 11 bases outside the gene matches. This CDR3 contains 16 residues. Per the germline V gene, CDR1 is SEHNR and CDR2 is FQNEAQ (reference sequence). The CDR3 nucleotides read TGTGCCAGCAGCGGCCACGGGGGGATCTTACAAGAGACCCAGTACTTC. This codes for CASSGHGGILQETQYF.

This clone was observed many times. This chain uses TRBV7-8 with TRBJ1-5, with 7 bases that match TRBD1. The V gene end was trimmed by 5 bases and the J gene end by 0 bases; junction bases not matched to a gene: 13. This CDR3 region has 18 residues. Per the germline V gene, CDR1 is SGHVS and CDR2 is FQNEAQ. The CDR3 here is CASSGTDGGMGSNQPQHF. The CDR3 bases are TGTGCCAGCAGCGGGACAGATGGGGGAATGGGTAGCAATCAGCCCCAGCATTTT.